This TCR beta chain derives from a study of blood T cell repertoires in COVID-19. About the research overall: PBMCs, B-cell-depleted T cells, or T cells provided the cDNA or gDNA that made up the material.

This CDR3 is 13 amino acids long. Germline CDR1 reads SGHTA; CDR2 reads FQGNSA. V lost 5 bases, J lost 2 bases, and 10 bases lay in between. In the authors' workflow: Estimation of nucleated cell counts was performed using reference gene primer amplification. Measured with immunoSEQ multiplex PCR; TCRdb has only the in-frame clones, and not every one. V, J and clone size are taken as reported in that table, and D and trimming were inferred from the DNA itself. Of tens of thousands of clones listed, over 75% are singletons. The gene calls are TRBV7-2 and TRBJ2-7; D gene ambiguous. Material for sequencing was peripheral blood. This TCR derives from a woman aged 70-85 years with acute or convalescent COVID-19. The CDR3 DNA reads TGTGCCAGCAGCCGCAGGATCACCTACGAGCAGTACTTC. The encoded protein is CASSRRITYEQYF.